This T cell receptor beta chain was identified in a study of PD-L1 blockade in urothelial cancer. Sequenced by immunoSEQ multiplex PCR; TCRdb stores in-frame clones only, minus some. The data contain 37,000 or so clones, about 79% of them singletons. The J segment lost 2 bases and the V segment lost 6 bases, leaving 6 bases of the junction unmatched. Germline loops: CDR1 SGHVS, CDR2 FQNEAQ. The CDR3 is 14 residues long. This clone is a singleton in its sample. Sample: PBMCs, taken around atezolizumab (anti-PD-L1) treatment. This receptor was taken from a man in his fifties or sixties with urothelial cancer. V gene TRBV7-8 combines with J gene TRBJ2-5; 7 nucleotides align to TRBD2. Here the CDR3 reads CASRSREDQETQYF. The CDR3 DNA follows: TGTGCCAGCAGGTCCCGGGAGGATCAAGAGACCCAGTACTTC. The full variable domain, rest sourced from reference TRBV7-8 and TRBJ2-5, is GAGVSQSPRYKVAKRGQDVALRCDPISGHVSLFWYQQALGQGPEFLTYFQNEAQLDKSGLPSDRFFAERPEGSVSTLKIQRTQQEDSAVYLCASRSREDQETQYFGPGTRLLVL.